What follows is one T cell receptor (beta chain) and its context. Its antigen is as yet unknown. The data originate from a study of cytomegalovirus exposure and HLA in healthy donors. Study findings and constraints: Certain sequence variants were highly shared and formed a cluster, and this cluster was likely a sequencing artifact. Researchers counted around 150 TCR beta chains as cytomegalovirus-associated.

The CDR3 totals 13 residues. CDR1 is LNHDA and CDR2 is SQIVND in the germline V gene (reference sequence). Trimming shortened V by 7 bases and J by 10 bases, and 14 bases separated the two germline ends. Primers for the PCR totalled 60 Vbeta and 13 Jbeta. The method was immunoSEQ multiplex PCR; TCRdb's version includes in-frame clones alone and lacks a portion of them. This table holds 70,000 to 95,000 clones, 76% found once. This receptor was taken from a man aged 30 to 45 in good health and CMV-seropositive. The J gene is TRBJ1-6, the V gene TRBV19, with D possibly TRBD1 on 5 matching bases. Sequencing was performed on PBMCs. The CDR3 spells CASKGVGGSPLHF. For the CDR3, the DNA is TGTGCCAGTAAAGGGGTCGGGGGATCACCCCTCCACTTT. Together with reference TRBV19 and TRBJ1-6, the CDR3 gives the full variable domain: DGGITQSPKYLFRKEGQNVTLSCEQNLNHDAMYWYRQDPGQGLRLIYYSQIVNDFQKGDIAEGYSVSREKKESFPLTVTSAQKNPTAFYLCASKGVGGSPLHFGNGTRLTVT.